Presented here are 32 T cell receptor beta chains from one specimen sequenced in a study of CD8 T cells in Susac syndrome. RNA was extracted with the RNeasy kit, and a quantity of 0.5 to 1 ug was reverse transcribed using random hexamers. Each CDR3 protein gets one entry after TCRdb re-called the immunoSEQ multiplex PCR reads with MiXCR. The sample records 120,000 to 150,000 distinct CDR3 sequences, approximately 94% being singletons. The sequencing sample was made of CD4+ T cells from PBMCs. These receptors were obtained from a human donor in good health.

This chain uses TRBV5-4 with TRBJ2-7; D possibly corresponds to TRBD1 (6 bases). Germline V CDR1 and CDR2: SGHNT, YYREEE (reference sequence). With 7 bases removed from V and 2 bases from J, the gap between germline ends came to 13 bases. This CDR3 contains 13 residues. CDR3 DNA: TGTGCCAGCGGCCGGGACACCACCTACGAGCAGTACTTC. It translates to CASGRDTTYEQYF. The whole variable domain, filled in from reference TRBV5-4 and TRBJ2-7, reads ETGVTQSPTHLIKTRGQQVTLRCSSQSGHNTVSWYQQALGQGPQFIFQYYREEENGRGNFPPRFSGLQFPNYSSELNVNALELDDSALYLCASGRDTTYEQYFGPGTRLTVT.

This chain uses TRBV28 with TRBJ2-7; D is ambiguous. This CDR3 has 11 residues. Trimming shortened V by 6 bases and J by 2 bases, and 5 bases separated the two germline ends. From germline, CDR1 is MDHEN and CDR2 SYDVKM. The CDR3 DNA follows: TGTGCCAGCAGCGCAACCTACGAGCAGTACTTC. Its protein product is CASSATYEQYF.

This chain uses TRBV20-1 with TRBJ2-1; D perhaps matches TRBD2 (6 bases). CDR1 is DFQATT and CDR2 is SNEGSKA in the germline V gene (reference sequence). CDR3 length: 13 residues. The DNA of the CDR3 is TGCAGCACCCAGGGAGGAGCCTACAATGAGCAGTTCTTC. This gives the protein CSTQGGAYNEQFF.

This chain uses TRBV28 with TRBJ2-1, with 12 bases aligning to TRBD1. J was trimmed by 8 bases and V by 2 bases; bases with no gene match: 7. Germline CDR1 reads MDHEN; CDR2 reads SYDVKM. The CDR3 consists of 16 residues. This CDR3 is CASSLGTGGAVDEQFF. The CDR3 nucleotides are TGTGCCAGCAGTTTAGGGACAGGGGGCGCCGTAGATGAGCAGTTCTTC.

Only one count was recorded for this clonotype. The genes are TRBV29-1 and TRBJ2-7; D might be TRBD1 or TRBD2, each matching 5 bases. CDR3 length: 14 amino acids. Trimming pared 6 bases from V and 0 bases from J, leaving 15 bases between. The germline gives CDR1 SQVTM, CDR2 ANQGSEA. The CDR3 loop reads CSVRGPGFSYEQYF. CDR3 bases: TGCAGCGTGAGGGGACCAGGGTTCTCCTACGAGCAGTACTTC.

The chain carries TRBV4-2 and TRBJ1-1; a weak D match, TRBD1 (5 bases). The CDR3 is 15 residues long. Per the germline V gene, CDR1 is LGHNA and CDR2 is YNFKEQ. V shed 4 bases and J shed 1 base, with 13 bases lying between them. CDR3: CASSLRDGENTEAFF. In DNA form, the CDR3 reads TGTGCCAGCAGCCTCCGGGACGGAGAGAACACTGAAGCTTTCTTT.

A few counts support this clonotype. The J gene is TRBJ1-2, the V gene TRBV28; D unclear. The germline V gene encodes CDR1 MDHEN and CDR2 SYDVKM. CDR3 size: 12 residues. V lost 4 bases and J 8 bases, leaving 11 bases between the germline ends. CDR3 region: CASSSGIRGYTF. Here the CDR3 DNA reads TGTGCCAGCAGTTCCGGAATTAGGGGCTACACCTTC.

The chain combines TRBV7-2 with TRBJ2-1, with D perhaps TRBD2 (6 bases). Deletions cut 0 bases from V and 5 bases from J, with 17 bases between. Germline lookup yields CDR1 SGHTA and CDR2 FQGNSA. The CDR3 runs 17 residues. The CDR3 sequence is CASSLALLILADNEQFF. For the CDR3, the DNA is TGTGCCAGCAGCTTAGCGCTGCTGATACTAGCTGACAATGAGCAGTTCTTC.

The genes are TRBV12-3 or TRBV12-4 and TRBJ1-5, with D hard to call. Trimming took 3 bases from V and 3 from J, leaving 9 bases between them. The CDR3 consists of 14 residues. The CDR3 loop reads CASSFGKNNQPQHF. The CDR3 coding sequence is TGTGCCAGCAGTTTCGGAAAGAACAATCAGCCCCAGCATTTT.

The chain links TRBV29-1 to TRBJ2-2, with 8 bases identical to TRBD2. Germline-derived CDR1 and CDR2 are SQVTM and ANQGSEA. The CDR3 totals 14 residues. Trimming removed 4 bases from V and 4 bases from J; junction bases left unmatched: 5. The CDR3 here is CSVGSGSPTGELFF. In DNA, the CDR3 is TGCAGCGTTGGAAGCGGGAGCCCCACCGGGGAGCTGTTTTTT.

The chain is built from TRBV20-1 and TRBJ1-4; 7 nucleotides line up with TRBD1. Germline lookup yields CDR1 DFQATT and CDR2 SNEGSKA (reference sequence). The CDR3 has 13 amino acids. Losses at the gene ends were 4 bases for V and 4 bases for J; bases not matched to a gene: 3. CDR3 protein: CSAKTGINEKLFF. In DNA form, the CDR3 reads TGCAGTGCTAAGACAGGGATTAATGAAAAACTGTTTTTT.

V is TRBV7-9 and J is TRBJ2-2, with TRBD1 identical over 8 bases. V gave up 4 bases and J gave up 5 bases; unmatched junction bases: 6. Germline V gene data show CDR1 as SEHNR and CDR2 as FQNEAQ (reference sequence). The CDR3 covers 15 residues. The CDR3 DNA is TGTGCCAGCAGCTCGACAGGGGAGTTGACCGGGGAGCTGTTTTTT. Protein product: CASSSTGELTGELFF.

The V call is TRBV18, the J call TRBJ1-2; D uncertain. V shed 0 bases and J shed 4 bases, with 9 bases lying between them. The CDR3 loop spans 14 amino acids. Germline assignment: CDR1 KGHSH and CDR2 LQKENI. The CDR3 here is CASSPPGEFYGYTF. The CDR3 DNA reads as TGTGCCAGCTCACCACCAGGAGAGTTCTATGGCTACACCTTC.

Only one count was recorded for this clonotype. The V and J genes are TRBV20-1 and TRBJ2-1, with D tentatively TRBD2 (6 bases). Germline V gene sequence: CDR1 DFQATT, CDR2 SNEGSKA (reference sequence). With 2 bases removed from V and 8 bases from J, the gap between germline ends came to 19 bases. The CDR3 extends over 15 amino acids. CDR3 coding DNA: TGCAGTGCTAGACATCTGTTAGGCGGGGAGGATGAGCAGTTCTTC. Amino acid sequence: CSARHLLGGEDEQFF.

This sequence joins TRBV15 and TRBJ2-3, with D possibly being TRBD1 (5 bases). The CDR3 consists of 13 residues. V was cut by 5 bases and J by 2 bases, with 8 bases left in between. Germline CDR1 reads LNHNV; CDR2 reads YYDKDF (reference sequence). The CDR3 DNA reads TGTGCCACCAGCGGCAGGGTCACAGATACGCAGTATTTT. As protein: CATSGRVTDTQYF. The full variable domain, rest sourced from reference TRBV15 and TRBJ2-3, is DAMVIQNPRYQVTQFGKPVTLSCSQTLNHNVMYWYQQKSSQAPKLLFHYYDKDFNNEADTPDNFQSRRPNTSFCFLDIRSPGLGDTAMYLCATSGRVTDTQYFGPGTRLTVL.

A single count supports this clonotype. The J gene is TRBJ2-5, the V gene TRBV3-1; 7 bases map to TRBD2. This CDR3 spans 15 amino acids. Germline V gene sequence: CDR1 LGHDT, CDR2 YNNKEL (reference sequence). The trim removed 0 bases at V and 1 base at J, leaving 2 bases unmatched. Written as DNA, the CDR3 is TGTGCCAGCAGCCAAGATGGGAGGGTCCAAGAGACCCAGTACTTC. This translates into CASSQDGRVQETQYF.

The rearrangement joins TRBV7-2 to TRBJ2-3, with unresolved D. The CDR3 contains 13 residues. V shed 2 bases and J shed 6 bases, with 9 bases lying between them. The germline V gene encodes CDR1 SGHTA and CDR2 FQGNSA. The CDR3 DNA is TGTGCCAGCAGCTTACTAAAGGGCGATACGCAGTATTTT. Amino acids: CASSLLKGDTQYF.

The rearrangement joins TRBV5-1 to TRBJ2-5; TRBD2 might be the D (5 bases). Trimming left V 8 bases short and J 5 bases short, with 13 bases between. The CDR3 has 12 residues. Per the germline V gene, CDR1 is SGHRS and CDR2 is YFSETQ. The CDR3 reads CASGPGGETQYF. CDR3 sequence (DNA): TGCGCCAGTGGACCGGGCGGGGAGACCCAGTACTTC.

This chain links TRBV19 with TRBJ2-1, with TRBD1 matching over 9 bases. The CDR3 extends over 15 amino acids. Trimming at V came to 7 bases and at J to 4 bases, leaving 8 bases not matched to a gene. Per the germline V gene, CDR1 is LNHDA and CDR2 is SQIVND (reference sequence). CDR3 region: CASTTPGQGYNEQFF. The CDR3 DNA follows: TGTGCCAGTACTACCCCGGGACAGGGATACAATGAGCAGTTCTTC.

This sequence joins TRBV3-1 and TRBJ1-1; the match to TRBD1 covers 12 bases. Per the germline V gene, CDR1 is LGHDT and CDR2 is YNNKEL (reference sequence). J lost 7 bases, V lost 5 bases, and 14 bases had no gene match. The CDR3 is 17 amino acids. The CDR3 is CASSSRGTGGSRIEAFF. CDR3 nucleotides: TGTGCCAGCAGCTCACGAGGGACAGGGGGCTCTCGAATTGAAGCTTTCTTT.

Only one count was recorded for this clonotype. The gene calls are TRBV20-1 and TRBJ1-1; D unclear. The CDR3 covers 14 residues. Per the germline V gene, CDR1 is DFQATT and CDR2 is SNEGSKA (reference sequence). V was clipped by 2 bases and J by 4 bases, with 14 bases between them. The CDR3 loop is CSARPGAGSTEAFF. CDR3 DNA sequence: TGCAGTGCTAGACCCGGAGCGGGGAGCACTGAAGCTTTCTTT.

The rearrangement links TRBV5-1 to TRBJ1-1; D gene ambiguous. The V gene lost 4 bases and the J gene lost 0 bases, with 13 bases spanning the gap. The CDR3 runs 15 residues. The germline CDR1 and CDR2 sequences are SGHRS and YFSETQ. The CDR3 DNA reads as TGCGCCAGCAGCGGCCAGCTGGATATGAACACTGAAGCTTTCTTT. Its protein product is CASSGQLDMNTEAFF.

This rearrangement joins TRBV7-2 to TRBJ2-7; TRBD1 aligns across 9 bases. This CDR3 comprises 15 residues. V was pared by 2 bases and J by 3 bases, with 5 bases of the junction left unmatched. Germline assignment: CDR1 SGHTA and CDR2 FQGNSA. The CDR3 protein is CASSLPGQGRYEQYF. The CDR3 coding sequence is TGTGCCAGCAGCTTACCGGGACAGGGTCGCTACGAGCAGTACTTC.

The chain employs TRBV18 and TRBJ2-7; 9 nucleotides match TRBD2. The CDR3 contains 16 residues. V dropped 4 bases and J dropped 3; count of bases not matched to a gene: 10. CDR1 and CDR2 from the germline V gene are KGHSH and LQKENI. CDR3 region: CASSRDSGRGYYEQYF. The CDR3 region has the DNA TGTGCCAGCTCACGGGATAGCGGGAGAGGATACTACGAGCAGTACTTC.

The chain couples TRBV3-1 to TRBJ1-2; the match to TRBD1 covers 12 bases. The CDR3 has 14 amino acids. CDR1 and CDR2 (germline): LGHDT, YNNKEL (reference sequence). Unmatched junction bases numbered 8, after V lost 10 bases and J lost 5 bases. CDR3 sequence: CATAGTGGNYGYTF. Here the CDR3 DNA reads TGTGCCACCGCCGGGACAGGGGGCAATTATGGCTACACCTTC.

The chain has TRBV15 and TRBJ1-2; D is unclear. This CDR3 spans 12 amino acids. V was cut by 2 bases and J by 2 bases, with 3 bases left in between. Germline CDR1 reads LNHNV; CDR2 reads YYDKDF (reference sequence). CDR3 coding DNA: TGTGCCACCAGCAGACGGAACTATGGCTACACCTTC. It is translated as CATSRRNYGYTF.

The rearrangement links TRBV6-1 to TRBJ1-1; D might be TRBD1 (5 bases). Germline V CDR1 and CDR2: MNHNS, SASEGT. Between the trimmed V and J ends, which lost 6 bases and 11 bases, there was a span of 19 bases. The length of the CDR3 is 13 residues. The CDR3 DNA sequence: TGTGCCAGCAGGTCCGGGACGGCACTGTGGGCTTTCTTT. Translating gives CASRSGTALWAFF.

The chain couples TRBV28 to TRBJ1-2; no reliable D call. This CDR3 contains 13 residues. Trimming took off 5 bases at V and 4 bases at J, with 11 bases between the two ends. Germline V lookup: CDR1 MDHEN, CDR2 SYDVKM. The CDR3 coding sequence is TGTGCCAGCAGTATTAGCAGGTTCTATGGCTACACCTTC. Translating gives CASSISRFYGYTF.

The chain links TRBV5-1 to TRBJ2-4; D gene unclear. V was clipped by 0 bases and J by 3 bases, with 7 bases between them. The CDR3 is made up of 14 amino acids. Germline loops: CDR1 SGHRS, CDR2 YFSETQ. The CDR3 spells CASSLVMGKNIQYF. CDR3 nucleotide sequence: TGCGCCAGCAGCTTGGTAATGGGCAAAAACATTCAGTACTTC.

The chain links TRBV28 to TRBJ1-2; no clear D. The CDR3 totals 12 residues. Germline CDR1 and CDR2: MDHEN and SYDVKM. The V end lost 4 bases, the J end lost 11 bases, and 14 bases lay between the germline ends. The CDR3 nucleotides are TGTGCCAGCAGTTCGCCGGGAATGGGGTACACCTTC. Translation: CASSSPGMGYTF.

The sample holds one count of this clonotype. The CDR3 spells CASSLVGRERYNEQFF. Written as DNA, the CDR3 is TGTGCCAGCAGCTTGGTTGGTAGGGAACGTTACAATGAGCAGTTCTTC. V is TRBV5-4 and J is TRBJ2-1; D uncertain. CDR1 and CDR2 (germline): SGHNT, YYREEE (reference sequence). The V end was cut by 0 bases, the J end by 4 bases, with 14 bases between. The CDR3 covers 16 residues.

This clonotype was seen a single time. The CDR3 reads CASSVEGRNTEAFF. CDR3 DNA sequence: TGTGCCAGCAGCGTAGAGGGTCGGAACACTGAAGCTTTCTTT. This sequence joins TRBV9 and TRBJ1-1; D remains unclear. This CDR3 spans 14 amino acids. Germline assignment: CDR1 SGDLS and CDR2 YYNGEE. Deletions cut 0 bases from V and 1 base from J, with 7 bases between. The full variable domain, with the rest looked up from reference TRBV9 and TRBJ1-1, is DSGVTQTPKHLITATGQRVTLRCSPRSGDLSVYWYQQSLDQGLQFLIQYYNGEERAKGNILERFSAQQFPDLHSELNLSSLELGDSALYFCASSVEGRNTEAFFGQGTRLTVV.